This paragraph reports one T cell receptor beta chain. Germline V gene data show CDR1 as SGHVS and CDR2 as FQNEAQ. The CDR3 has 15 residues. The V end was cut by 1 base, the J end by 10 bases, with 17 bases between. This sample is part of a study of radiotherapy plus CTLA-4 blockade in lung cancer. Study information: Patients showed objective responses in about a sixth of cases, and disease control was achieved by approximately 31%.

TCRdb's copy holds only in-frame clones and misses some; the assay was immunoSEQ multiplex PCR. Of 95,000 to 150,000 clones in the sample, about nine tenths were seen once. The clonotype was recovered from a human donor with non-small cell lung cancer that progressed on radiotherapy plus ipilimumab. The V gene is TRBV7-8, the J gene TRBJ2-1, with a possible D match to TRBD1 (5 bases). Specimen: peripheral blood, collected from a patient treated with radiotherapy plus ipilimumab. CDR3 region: CASSLDFYRQKEQFF. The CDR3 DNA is TGTGCCAGCAGCTTAGATTTTTACCGACAGAAGGAGCAGTTCTTC.